Listed below are T cell receptor beta chains from one sample, sequenced in a study of blood T cell repertoires in COVID-19. The protocol was immunoSEQ multiplex PCR, while the TCRdb copy is restricted to in-frame clones and leaves out a portion. The table has over 100,000 clones, 87% seen once. Material: peripheral blood. The source is a man aged 45-65 years with acute or convalescent COVID-19. Both conserved end residues are part of each CDR3.

TRBV27	TRBJ2-5	CASSSTGPRETQYF
TRBV18	TRBJ2-5	CASSPEVAAQETQYF
TRBV24-1	TRBJ2-7	CATSAPGGSSYEQYF
TRBV5-1	TRBJ2-7	CASRTDTSITYEQYF
TRBV11-2	TRBJ2-3	CASSYGTTLITDTQYF
TRBV28	TRBJ1-5	CASSFIHQPQHF
TRBV21-1	TRBJ2-7	CASRRDRGYEQYF
TRBV7-2	TRBJ2-7	CASSERTSGSYEQYF
TRBV19	TRBJ1-4	CASSMQGLTNEKLFF
TRBV6-5	TRBJ2-3	CASTHGGLGTDTQYF
TRBV18	TRBJ2-1	CASGSGTYNEQFF
TRBV6-6	TRBJ1-4	CASSGSGTGNEKLFF
TRBV6-1	TRBJ1-2	CASSDIQGDYGYTF
TRBV7-2	TRBJ2-2	CASSLDYSGELFF
TRBV28	TRBJ1-5	CASSFPSQSNQPQHF
TRBV2	TRBJ2-3	CASSERYDTQYF
TRBV10-3	TRBJ2-1	CAISLAGGTNEQFF
TRBV6-5	TRBJ2-1	CASSSTGGSYNEQFF
TRBV7-2	TRBJ1-2	CASSSLTGDYGYTF
TRBV5-4	TRBJ2-7	CASSLMGAGGEQYF
TRBV3-1/TRBV3-2	TRBJ2-5	CASRSAGTGQETQYF
TRBV12-5	TRBJ1-2	CASASQANYGYTF
TRBV2	TRBJ1-1	CASSEGRWNTEAFF
TRBV7-6	TRBJ2-3	CASSPGTSISDTQYF
TRBV20-1	TRBJ1-1	CSAAQGVTTFF
TRBV4-1	TRBJ1-2	CASSRPGTGDGYTF
TRBV30	TRBJ2-7	CAWSSTRSEQYF
TRBV24-1	TRBJ2-3	CATSEGTDTQYF
TRBV4-2	TRBJ1-1	CASSQLGQGGRGTEAFF
TRBV7-2	TRBJ1-1	CASSFDLGVGTEAFF
TRBV5-1	TRBJ2-7	CASSLAGQGFYEQYF
TRBV5-1	TRBJ1-3	CASSLGQPHSGNTIYF
TRBV28	TRBJ2-7	CASSPPGTGGGQYF
TRBV5-6	TRBJ1-1	CASSSTGASTEAFF
TRBV27	TRBJ2-7	CASSAGLTYEQYF
TRBV7-9	TRBJ2-4	CASSLEQGNIQYF
TRBV9	TRBJ2-2	CASSVATRDTGELFF
TRBV5-1	TRBJ2-7	CASSLVAGEQYF
TRBV6-5	TRBJ1-4	CASRTGATNEKLFF
TRBV4-2	TRBJ1-2	CASSQEGASNYGYTF
TRBV6-1	TRBJ2-7	CASSVAPEEEQYF
TRBV4-1	TRBJ2-1	CASSPTSGSYNEQFF
TRBV7-9	TRBJ2-3	CASSSMATDTDTQYF
TRBV5-1	TRBJ2-1	CASSLLAGKNNEQFF
TRBV6-5	TRBJ1-1	CASLQGTEAFF
TRBV3-1/TRBV3-2	TRBJ2-7	CASSQDPSGSTYEQYF
TRBV25-1	TRBJ2-2	CASSHRSTGELFF
TRBV5-1	TRBJ2-1	CASSAGLAGGPYNEQFF
TRBV20-1	TRBJ2-1	CSATTSNEQFF
TRBV28	TRBJ2-3	CASSSTKAGGGTQYF
TRBV4-1	TRBJ2-7	CASSQGLAGVGSSYEQYF